Described below is a single T cell receptor beta chain sequence and its context. The sample is drawn from a study of blood T cell repertoires in COVID-19. Looked up from germline, CDR1 is SGDLS and CDR2 is YYNGEE. Trimming took 5 bases from V and 0 from J; bases not matched to a gene: 12. There are 18 residues in the CDR3. Source study methods: Reference gene primer amplification gave estimated nucleated cell counts. Profiling relied on immunoSEQ multiplex PCR, and the TCRdb table lists in-frame clones only, not all of them. V, J and clone size derive from that table, while D and trimming were established from the DNA sequence. Of 120,000 or so clones in the sample, around nine tenths were seen once.

The V and J genes are TRBV9 and TRBJ1-3, with 9 bases lining up with TRBD1. Sequencing was done on a sample of peripheral blood. This receptor was taken from an elderly woman with acute or convalescent COVID-19. This CDR3 is CASRPDQGQGHSGNTIYF. For the CDR3, the DNA is TGTGCCAGCAGACCGGACCAGGGACAGGGCCACTCTGGAAACACCATATATTTT.